The present entry profiles one TCR beta chain with its context. Its antigen is unidentified. The record originates from a study of a mutant IDH1 vaccine in newly diagnosed glioma. Overall study context: Patients' prior therapy spanned radiotherapy, temozolomide, or both; most underwent both. Study results and limitations: Pseudoprogression apparently tracked independently of changes in top peripheral T cell clonotypes.

Germline lookup yields CDR1 MNHEY and CDR2 SMNVEV (reference sequence). The junction had 5 bases not matched to a gene; V was cut back by 4 bases and J by 8 bases. This CDR3 spans 14 amino acids. Time point of the sample: week 47, end of study. It was 300 ug of mutant IDH1 20-mer peptide that made up each vaccine dose, given with topical imiquimod. Sequencing used immunoSEQ multiplex PCR; TCRdb keeps in-frame clones, though not all of them. Among approximately 22,000 clones listed, roughly 80% were seen once. The source material was PBMCs, sampled from a glioma patient whose treatment included an IDH1 peptide vaccine. This receptor was identified in a middle-aged man with glioma. Some clones in this sample may be carry-over from other donors' samples. The chain has TRBV27 and TRBJ2-1, with 10 bases aligning to TRBD1. This chain's CDR3 is CASSWDRGSDEQFF. CDR3 DNA sequence: TGTGCCAGCAGTTGGGACAGGGGATCGGATGAGCAGTTCTTC.